The T cell receptor (beta chain) described here comes from a study of blood T cells in healthy people across ages (dated by TCRdb to about 2015). For context, the study as a whole: In model experiments, template switching captured roughly one uniquely barcoded TCR beta cDNA molecule for every two T cells. For two donors (one aged 18 to 29 and one aged 80 or older), the study analyzed two additional independent replicas of 1 million unique cDNA reads from the same blood draw. To avoid experimental bias, donors of different ages were spread randomly across the sequencing lanes. The donors were divided into four age groups: young (average around 15 years), middle-aged (over 35), aged (approximately 62) and long-lived (roughly 82). Using deep sequencing normalized with unique cDNA molecular identifiers, the study measured how TCR beta repertoire diversity changes with age.

The donors were around 39 Caucasian individuals from Russia, aged 6 to 90 years, who were systemically healthy. Each donor gave around 9.9 milliliters of peripheral blood, collected into EDTA-treated Vacutainer tubes. Ficoll-Paque density-gradient centrifugation was used to isolate PBMCs, with at least 7 million per sample. Trizol reagent was used to extract total RNA from PBMCs, with at least 6 micrograms per sample. The percentages of naive CD45RAhigh/CD27high T cells were determined by flow cytometry on a PBMC aliquot from every donor. The germline V gene gives CDR1 as SGHDT and CDR2 as YYEEEE. From cysteine to phenylalanine, the CDR3 is 10 amino acids long. The sequence is cut down to CDR3 DNA, 30 bases in frame from base 1. The V end loses 7 bases and the J end loses 4 bases, and a stretch of 6 bases separates them. Study-wide conclusions, independent of this receptor: A strong correlation was found between observed TCR beta diversity and the percentage of naive T cells measured by flow cytometry. Conclusive comparison of naive and antigen-experienced compartments was prevented by the profiling of bulk unsorted PBMCs. Observed TCR beta diversity per million T cells fell roughly linearly with age, and a significant reduction was already apparent by age roughly 40. The long-lived group showed more naive CD4+ T cells, fewer expanded clones and increased TCR diversity than the aged group, suggesting age selection. Because the CMV infection status of the donors was unknown, age-related changes in expanded clonotypes may potentially have been confounded. Total diversity estimates from one million sequenced T cells were considered lower bounds and underestimates.

On this clonotype itself: This receptor's antigen is unknown. No base qualities exist here, and no much larger clone lies one base off it.

To prepare the library, 5' RACE was applied. Sequencing used an Illumina HiSeq 2500. A second PCR of roughly 6 to 12 cycles was performed with a sample-barcoded 5' primer and a J-beta primer mix. Each TCR beta cDNA molecule received a unique molecular identifier from a template-switch 5' adaptor carrying 12 random nucleotides. Each sample yielded at least 3 million CDR3-containing paired-end reads. First-strand cDNA was synthesized from all RNA with the Mint cDNA synthesis kit, primed by a TRBC-specific oligonucleotide. Following uracil-DNA glycosylase treatment, a first 18-cycle PCR with universal primers M1SS and BC2_uni_R was performed on all cDNA. From the authors' description of their analysis: Each sample was normalized by randomly selecting 1 million high-quality reads, each carrying a distinct molecular identifier. Reads sharing molecular identifiers were discarded rather than binned into consensus sequences. CDR3 identification, clonotype clustering and error correction used MiTCR with a Q25 quality threshold and the strictest error-elimination algorithm. A nonparametric unseen species model with Euler transformation was used to estimate lower-bound total TCR beta diversity. Through fastp at Q25 and MiXCR, TCRdb rebuilt clones from the public reads, retaining in-frame beta chains. Here each entry gathers all rows of one CDR3 protein and keeps the most common genes and DNA. In this record, the V and J calls reflect TCRdb's handling and not the investigators' own analysis. This sample holds about 320,000 distinct CDR3 sequences; 27% were observed only once. The ten biggest clones cover over 25% of the sample.

The sample taken for sequencing was blood. This receptor was taken from a woman aged 70 to 79 in good health. The chain is assembled from TRBV5-6 and TRBJ2-7; the D gene cannot be resolved reliably. At the DNA level, the sequence is TGTGCCAGCGGGAAATACGAGCAGTACTTC. This codes for CASGKYEQYF.